Listed below are T cell receptor beta chains from one sample, sequenced in a study of blood T cell repertoires in COVID-19. Profiled with immunoSEQ multiplex PCR; TCRdb holds only in-frame clones, not every one. This table has approximately 260,000 clones, roughly 88% appearing once. The sample taken for sequencing was peripheral blood. Receptors were obtained from a woman aged 65 to 85 with acute or convalescent COVID-19. CDR3s include the opening cysteine and the closing phenylalanine or tryptophan. D genes are given only for firm matches. Not all rows give a size; the values are once, few, many and, for expanded clones, a class.

J gene,V gene,CDR3 length,clone size,D gene,CDR3 protein
TRBJ2-3,TRBV12-3/TRBV12-4,13,-,-,CASSFNRRDTQYF
TRBJ1-2,TRBV2,13,-,-,CASSGGGWGGYTF
TRBJ1-1,TRBV5-1,13,-,-,CASSFGLNTEAFF
TRBJ1-2,TRBV11-2,12,-,-,CASSSQGPEATF
TRBJ1-2,TRBV6-5,14,-,-,CASSYSSGNYGYTF
TRBJ2-3,TRBV24-1,15,-,-,CASRAVDRVTDTQYF
TRBJ2-7,TRBV6-5,11,-,TRBD1,CASRQGAEQYF
TRBJ1-1,TRBV7-9,12,-,-,CASSLSGGAAFF
TRBJ2-3,TRBV11-3,15,-,TRBD1,CASSDGTGRGDTQYF
TRBJ1-1,TRBV6-5,15,-,-,CASTVDQGKNTEAFF
TRBJ1-1,TRBV19,13,once,TRBD1,CASQTGVNTEAFF
TRBJ1-1,TRBV7-9,12,-,-,CASSIRGLRAFF
TRBJ1-2,TRBV6-6,13,few,-,CASSYTTNYGYTF
TRBJ2-5,TRBV19,15,-,TRBD1,CASSIPGGRWETQYF
TRBJ2-6,TRBV10-3,17,-,TRBD1,CAINPGQGVSGANVLTF
TRBJ1-2,TRBV7-2,14,-,-,CASRRQNFNYGYTF
TRBJ1-1,TRBV25-1,13,-,-,CASSPDKNTEAFF
TRBJ1-1,TRBV7-9,13,-,-,CASSSPALTEAFF
TRBJ1-5,TRBV21-1,13,-,-,CASSTKHYQPQHF
TRBJ2-6,TRBV19,19,-,-,CASSMGGAYHPFGANVLTF
TRBJ2-1,TRBV12-5,17,once,TRBD1,CASGLDRGRDVSNEQFF
TRBJ2-7,TRBV18,14,-,TRBD1,CASSPNRGPYEQYF
TRBJ1-1,TRBV15,19,once,TRBD1,CATSRDYLPGQRMNTEAFF
TRBJ2-5,TRBV20-1,15,-,-,CSASVRGTRRETQYF
TRBJ1-1,TRBV2,17,few,TRBD1,CASSDFRDRGMYTEAFF
TRBJ1-4,TRBV7-7,16,-,-,CASSSPSTGNNEKLFF